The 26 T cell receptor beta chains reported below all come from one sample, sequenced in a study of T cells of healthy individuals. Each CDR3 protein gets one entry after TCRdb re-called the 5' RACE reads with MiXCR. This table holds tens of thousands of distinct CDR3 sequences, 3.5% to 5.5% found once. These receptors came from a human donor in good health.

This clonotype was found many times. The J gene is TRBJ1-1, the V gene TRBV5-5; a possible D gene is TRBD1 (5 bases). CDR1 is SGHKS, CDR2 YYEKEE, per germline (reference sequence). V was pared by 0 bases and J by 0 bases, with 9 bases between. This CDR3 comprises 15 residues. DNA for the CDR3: TGTGCCAGCAGCTTGGCCGCAGGGTTGAACACTGAAGCTTTCTTT. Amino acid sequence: CASSLAAGLNTEAFF. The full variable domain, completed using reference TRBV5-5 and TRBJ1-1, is DAGVTQSPTHLIKTRGQQVTLRCSPISGHKSVSWYQQVLGQGPQFIFQYYEKEERGRGNFPDRFSARQFPNYSSELNVNALLLGDSALYLCASSLAAGLNTEAFFGQGTRLTVV.

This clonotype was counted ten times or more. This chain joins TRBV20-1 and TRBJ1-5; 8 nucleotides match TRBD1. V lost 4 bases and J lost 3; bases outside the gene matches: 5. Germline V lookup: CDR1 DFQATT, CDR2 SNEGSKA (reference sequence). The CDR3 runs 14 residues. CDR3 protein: CSATGTGSNQPQHF. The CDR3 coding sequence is TGCAGTGCTACCGGGACAGGCTCCAATCAGCCCCAGCATTTT.

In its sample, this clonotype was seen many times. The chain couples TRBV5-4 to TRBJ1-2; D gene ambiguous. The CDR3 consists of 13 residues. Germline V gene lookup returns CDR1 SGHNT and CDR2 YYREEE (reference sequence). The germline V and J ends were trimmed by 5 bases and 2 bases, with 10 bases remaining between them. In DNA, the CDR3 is TGTGCCAGCAGGCCCCAAGGGAACTATGGCTACACCTTC. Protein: CASRPQGNYGYTF. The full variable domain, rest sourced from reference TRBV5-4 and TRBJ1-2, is ETGVTQSPTHLIKTRGQQVTLRCSSQSGHNTVSWYQQALGQGPQFIFQYYREEENGRGNFPPRFSGLQFPNYSSELNVNALELDDSALYLCASRPQGNYGYTFGSGTRLTVV.

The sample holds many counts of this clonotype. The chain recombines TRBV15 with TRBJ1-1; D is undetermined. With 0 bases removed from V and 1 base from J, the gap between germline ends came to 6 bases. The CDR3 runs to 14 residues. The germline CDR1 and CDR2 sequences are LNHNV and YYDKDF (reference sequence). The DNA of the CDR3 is TGTGCCACCAGCAGAGATGACCAGAACACTGAAGCTTTCTTT. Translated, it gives CATSRDDQNTEAFF.

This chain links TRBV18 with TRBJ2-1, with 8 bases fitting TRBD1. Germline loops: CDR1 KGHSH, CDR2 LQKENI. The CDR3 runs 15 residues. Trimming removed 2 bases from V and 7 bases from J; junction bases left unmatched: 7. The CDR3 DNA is TGTGCCAGCTCACCATTAGGACAGGGAGGAAATGAGCAGTTCTTC. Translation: CASSPLGQGGNEQFF. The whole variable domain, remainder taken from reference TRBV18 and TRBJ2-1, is NAGVMQNPRHLVRRRGQEARLRCSPMKGHSHVYWYRQLPEEGLKFMVYLQKENIIDESGMPKERFSAEFPKEGPSILRIQQVVRGDSAAYFCASSPLGQGGNEQFFGPGTRLTVL.

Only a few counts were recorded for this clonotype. DNA for the CDR3: TGTGCCAGCTCCCGGGACAGGAGCTCCTACGAGCAGTACTTC. Protein product: CASSRDRSSYEQYF. J is TRBJ2-7 and V is TRBV18, with 8 bases that match TRBD1. The trim removed 6 bases at V and 0 bases at J, leaving 4 bases unmatched. Germline V lookup: CDR1 KGHSH, CDR2 LQKENI. CDR3 length equals 14 residues.

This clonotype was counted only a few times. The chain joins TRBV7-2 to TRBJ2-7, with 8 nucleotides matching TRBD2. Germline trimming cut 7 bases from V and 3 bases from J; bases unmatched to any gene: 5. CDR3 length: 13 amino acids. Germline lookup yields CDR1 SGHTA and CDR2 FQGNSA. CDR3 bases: TGTGCCAGCACCCTACGGGGGGGCTACGAGCAGTACTTC. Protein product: CASTLRGGYEQYF.

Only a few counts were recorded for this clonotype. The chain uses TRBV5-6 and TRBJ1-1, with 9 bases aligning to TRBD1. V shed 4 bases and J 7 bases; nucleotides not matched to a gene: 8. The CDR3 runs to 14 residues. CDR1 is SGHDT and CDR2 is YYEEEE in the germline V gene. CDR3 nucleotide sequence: TGTGCCAGCAGCCCGGACAGGGGAAACTATGAAGCTTTCTTT. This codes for CASSPDRGNYEAFF.

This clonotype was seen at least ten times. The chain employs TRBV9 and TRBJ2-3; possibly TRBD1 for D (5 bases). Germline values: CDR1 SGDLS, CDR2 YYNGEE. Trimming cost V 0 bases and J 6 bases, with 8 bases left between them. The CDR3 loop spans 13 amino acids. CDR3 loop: CASSVVAGDTQYF. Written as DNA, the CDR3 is TGTGCCAGCAGCGTAGTAGCAGGGGATACGCAGTATTTT.

The chain's CDR3 is CSAEGKGNQPQHF. DNA of the CDR3: TGCAGTGCTGAGGGAAAGGGCAATCAGCCCCAGCATTTT. The chain employs TRBV20-1 and TRBJ1-5; no clear D gene. The germline CDR1 and CDR2 sequences are DFQATT and SNEGSKA (reference sequence). Trimming pared 5 bases from V and 2 bases from J, leaving 10 bases between. The CDR3 totals 13 residues.

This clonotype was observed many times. The CDR3: CSAREDRRYGYTF. In DNA, the CDR3 is TGCAGTGCTAGGGAGGACAGGCGGTATGGCTACACCTTC. The rearrangement links TRBV20-1 to TRBJ1-2; 7 nucleotides match TRBD1. The CDR3 length is 13 residues. The J segment lost 5 bases and the V segment lost 3 bases, leaving 6 bases of the junction unmatched. From germline, CDR1 is DFQATT and CDR2 SNEGSKA (reference sequence).

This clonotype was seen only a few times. CDR3 protein: CASSPGPVYQPQHF. The CDR3 DNA reads TGTGCCAGCAGCCCCGGCCCCGTGTACCAGCCCCAGCATTTT. This chain connects TRBV6-5 to TRBJ1-5; D ambiguous. Germline CDR1 is MNHEY and CDR2 is SVGAGI. This CDR3 is 14 amino acids long. Trimming removed 6 bases from V and 7 bases from J, with 16 bases in between.

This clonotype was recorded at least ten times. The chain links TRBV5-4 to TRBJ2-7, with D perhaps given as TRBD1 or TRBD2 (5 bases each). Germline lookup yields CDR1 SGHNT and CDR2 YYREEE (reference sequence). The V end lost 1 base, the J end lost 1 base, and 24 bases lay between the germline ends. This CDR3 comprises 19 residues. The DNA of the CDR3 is TGTGCCAGCAGCTTGTACGCAGGGATGAGCGGCGGGTATTCCTACGAGCAGTACTTC. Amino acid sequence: CASSLYAGMSGGYSYEQYF.

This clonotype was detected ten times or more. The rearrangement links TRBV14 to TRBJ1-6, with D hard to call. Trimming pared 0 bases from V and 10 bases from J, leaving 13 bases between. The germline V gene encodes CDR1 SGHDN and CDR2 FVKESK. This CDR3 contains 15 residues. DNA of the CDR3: TGTGCCAGCAGCCAAGATCCCGCCTCTTGGTCACCCCTCCACTTT. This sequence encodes CASSQDPASWSPLHF.

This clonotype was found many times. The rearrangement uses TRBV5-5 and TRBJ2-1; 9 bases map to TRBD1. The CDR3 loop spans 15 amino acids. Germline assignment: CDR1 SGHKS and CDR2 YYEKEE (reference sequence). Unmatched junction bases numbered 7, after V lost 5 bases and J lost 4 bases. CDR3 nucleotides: TGTGCCAGCAGTCTGGGACAGGGCCGATACAATGAGCAGTTCTTC. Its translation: CASSLGQGRYNEQFF.

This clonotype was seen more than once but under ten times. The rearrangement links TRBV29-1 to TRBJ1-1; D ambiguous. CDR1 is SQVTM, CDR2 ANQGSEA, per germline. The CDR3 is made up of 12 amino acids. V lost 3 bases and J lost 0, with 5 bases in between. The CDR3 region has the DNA TGCAGCGTTGAGGGGATGAACACTGAAGCTTTCTTT. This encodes CSVEGMNTEAFF.

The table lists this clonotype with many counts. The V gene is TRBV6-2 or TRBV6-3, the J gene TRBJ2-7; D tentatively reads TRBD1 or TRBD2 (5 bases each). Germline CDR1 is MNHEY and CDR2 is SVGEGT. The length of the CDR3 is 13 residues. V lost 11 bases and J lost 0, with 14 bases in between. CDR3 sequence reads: CAYTGTVSYEQYF. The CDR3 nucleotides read TGTGCCTACACCGGGACGGTCTCCTACGAGCAGTACTTC.

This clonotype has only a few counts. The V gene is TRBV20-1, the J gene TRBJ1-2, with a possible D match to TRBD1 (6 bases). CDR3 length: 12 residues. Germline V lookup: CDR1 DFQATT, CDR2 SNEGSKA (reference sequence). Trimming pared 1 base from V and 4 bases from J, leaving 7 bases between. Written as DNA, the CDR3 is TGCAGTGCTAGAGGGACAGCCTATGGCTACACCTTC. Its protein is CSARGTAYGYTF.

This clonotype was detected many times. The CDR3 sequence: CASSRTGGGETQYF. DNA for the CDR3: TGTGCCAGCAGTCGGACTGGGGGCGGAGAGACCCAGTACTTC. This sequence joins TRBV11-2 and TRBJ2-5; D may be TRBD1 (6 bases). The CDR3 sequence is 14 residues long. Germline CDR1 reads SGHAT; CDR2 reads FQNNGV. Trimming removed 6 bases at V and 4 bases at J, with 15 bases between.

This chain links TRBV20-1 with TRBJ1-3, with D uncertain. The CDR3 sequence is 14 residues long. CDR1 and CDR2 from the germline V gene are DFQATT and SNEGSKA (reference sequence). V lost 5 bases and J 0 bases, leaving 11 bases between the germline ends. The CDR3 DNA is TGCAGTGCTCCTCCGGGGAACTCTGGAAACACCATATATTTT. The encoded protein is CSAPPGNSGNTIYF.

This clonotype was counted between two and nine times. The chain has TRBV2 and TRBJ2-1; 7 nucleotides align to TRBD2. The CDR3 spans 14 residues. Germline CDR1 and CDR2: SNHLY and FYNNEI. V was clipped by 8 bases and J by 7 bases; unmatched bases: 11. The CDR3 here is CASPSGDQINEQFF. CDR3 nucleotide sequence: TGTGCCAGCCCCAGCGGGGACCAGATTAATGAGCAGTTCTTC.

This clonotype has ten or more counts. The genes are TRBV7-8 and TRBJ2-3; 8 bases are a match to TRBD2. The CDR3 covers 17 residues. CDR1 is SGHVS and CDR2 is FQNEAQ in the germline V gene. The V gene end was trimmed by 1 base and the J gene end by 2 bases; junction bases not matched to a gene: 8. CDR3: CASSLGAGGSLTDTQYF. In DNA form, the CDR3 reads TGTGCCAGCAGCTTAGGGGCGGGGGGCTCCCTCACAGATACGCAGTATTTT.

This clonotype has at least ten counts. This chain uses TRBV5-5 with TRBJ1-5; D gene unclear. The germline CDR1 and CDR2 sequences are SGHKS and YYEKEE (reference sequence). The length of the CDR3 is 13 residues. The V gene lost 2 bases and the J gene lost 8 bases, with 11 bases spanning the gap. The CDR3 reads CASSLRGDEPQHF. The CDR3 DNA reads TGTGCCAGCAGCTTACGGGGAGATGAGCCCCAGCATTTT.

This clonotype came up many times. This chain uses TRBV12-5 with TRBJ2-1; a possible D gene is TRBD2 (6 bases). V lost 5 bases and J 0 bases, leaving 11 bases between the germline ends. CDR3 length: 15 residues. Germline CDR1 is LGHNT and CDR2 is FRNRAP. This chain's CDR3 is CASGSGGFSYNEQFF. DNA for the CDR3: TGTGCTAGTGGTAGTGGGGGGTTCTCCTACAATGAGCAGTTCTTC.

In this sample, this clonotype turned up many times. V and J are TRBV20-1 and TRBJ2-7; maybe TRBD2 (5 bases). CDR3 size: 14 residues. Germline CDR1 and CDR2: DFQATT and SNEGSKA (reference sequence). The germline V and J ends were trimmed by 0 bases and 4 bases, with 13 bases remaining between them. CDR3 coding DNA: TGCAGTGCTAGAGATTTCGGGATCCCGTACGAGCAGTACTTC. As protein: CSARDFGIPYEQYF.

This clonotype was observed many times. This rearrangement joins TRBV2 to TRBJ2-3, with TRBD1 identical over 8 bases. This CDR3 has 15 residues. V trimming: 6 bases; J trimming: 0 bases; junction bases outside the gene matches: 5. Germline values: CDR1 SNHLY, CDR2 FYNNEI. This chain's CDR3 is CASRQNRGSTDTQYF. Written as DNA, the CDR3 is TGTGCCAGCAGACAAAACAGGGGGAGCACAGATACGCAGTATTTT.